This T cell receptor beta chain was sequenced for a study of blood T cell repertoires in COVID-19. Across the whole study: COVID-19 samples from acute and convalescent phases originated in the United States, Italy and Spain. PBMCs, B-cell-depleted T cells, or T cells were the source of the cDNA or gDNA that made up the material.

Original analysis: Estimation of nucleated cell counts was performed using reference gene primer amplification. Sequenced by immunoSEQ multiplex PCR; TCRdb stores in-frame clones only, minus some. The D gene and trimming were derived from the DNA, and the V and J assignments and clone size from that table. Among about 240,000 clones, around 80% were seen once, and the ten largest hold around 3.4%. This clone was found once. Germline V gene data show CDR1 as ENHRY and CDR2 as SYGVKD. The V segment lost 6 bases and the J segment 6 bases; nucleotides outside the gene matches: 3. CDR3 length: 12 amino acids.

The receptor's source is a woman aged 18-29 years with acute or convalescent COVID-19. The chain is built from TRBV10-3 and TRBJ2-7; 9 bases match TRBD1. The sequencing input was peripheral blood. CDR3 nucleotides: TGTGCCATCAGGGGGACAGGGACCGAGCAGTACTTC. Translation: CAIRGTGTEQYF.